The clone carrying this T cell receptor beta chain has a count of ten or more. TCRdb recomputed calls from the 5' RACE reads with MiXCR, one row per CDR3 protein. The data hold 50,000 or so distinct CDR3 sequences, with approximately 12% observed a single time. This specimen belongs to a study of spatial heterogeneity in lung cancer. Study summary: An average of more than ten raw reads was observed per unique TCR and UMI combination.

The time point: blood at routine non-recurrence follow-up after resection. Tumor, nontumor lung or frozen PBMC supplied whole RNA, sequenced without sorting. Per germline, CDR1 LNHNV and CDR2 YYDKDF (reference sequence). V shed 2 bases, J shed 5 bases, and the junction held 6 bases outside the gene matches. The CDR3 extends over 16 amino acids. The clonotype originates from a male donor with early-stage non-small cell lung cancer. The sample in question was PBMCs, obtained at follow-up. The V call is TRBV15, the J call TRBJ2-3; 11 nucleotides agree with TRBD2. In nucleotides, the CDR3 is TGTGCCACCAGCAGACTTAATAGCGGGAGGGGAGATACGCAGTATTTT. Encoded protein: CATSRLNSGRGDTQYF.